This TCR beta chain was obtained from a study of blood T cell repertoires in COVID-19. The authors' processing: Reference gene primers were amplified, and this amplification served to estimate nucleated cell counts. The table came from immunoSEQ multiplex PCR; TCRdb's copy has only in-frame clones and leaves some out. The V and J calls and clone size were taken over from that table, and D and trimming were inferred from the DNA. Of some 250,000 clones in the sample, about 79% were seen once. The sequence derives from a woman older than 75 with acute or convalescent COVID-19. Sequencing was performed on peripheral blood.

CDR3 residues: CASSLQGASGELFF. Written as DNA, the CDR3 is TGCGCCAGCAGCTTGCAGGGGGCGTCCGGGGAGCTGTTTTTT. The chain carries TRBV5-1 and TRBJ2-2; TRBD1 aligns across 8 bases. This CDR3 region has 14 residues. V lost 1 base, J lost 6 bases, and 2 bases stayed unmatched. Germline assignment: CDR1 SGHRS and CDR2 YFSETQ. The variable domain in full, completed from reference TRBV5-1 and TRBJ2-2, reads KAGVTQTPRYLIKTRGQQVTLSCSPISGHRSVSWYQQTPGQGLQFLFEYFSETQRNKGNFPGRFSGRQFSNSRSEMNVSTLELGDSALYLCASSLQGASGELFFGEGSRLTVL.